This passage covers 18 T cell receptor beta chains from one sample sequenced in a study of monozygotic twins with inflammatory bowel disease (dated by TCRdb to about 2019). Receptors were amplified or captured by 5' RACE. The listed sequencing device is Illumina HiSeq 2500. TCRdb reprocessed the reads, so every CDR3 protein sequence counts as one entry and DNA is not shown. For this sample, the table gives approximately 400,000 distinct CDR3 sequences. The ten biggest clones cover 2% to 3% of the sample. Material: blood. These receptors all come from a human donor with ulcerative colitis or Crohn's disease, or a healthy co-twin of an affected twin (not recorded which).

This chain joins TRBV15 and TRBJ1-2; TCRdb designates TRBD1, a call that cannot be tested without DNA. Germline CDR1 reads LNHNV; CDR2 reads YYDKDF (reference sequence). The CDR3 has 14 amino acids. CDR3 sequence: CATSSFRDTYGYTF.

The chain recombines TRBV30 with TRBJ1-5; the TCRdb D gene call, TRBD1, has no DNA to confirm it. The CDR3 is 13 amino acids. CDR1 GTSNPN and CDR2 SVGIG come from the germline V gene (reference sequence). CDR3 in amino acids: CACGSGPNQPQHF.

V usage is TRBV20-1 and J usage is TRBJ2-1; the TCRdb call, TRBD2, lacks DNA for checking. The CDR3 runs to 16 residues. Germline values: CDR1 DFQATT, CDR2 SNEGSKA (reference sequence). CDR3 residues: CSATPWGGWRENEQFF.

The chain carries TRBV20-1 and TRBJ1-5; TCRdb outputs TRBD1, but without DNA this stays unchecked. This CDR3 is 12 amino acids long. Germline lookup yields CDR1 DFQATT and CDR2 SNEGSKA (reference sequence). The CDR3 spells CSVLRRGQPQHF.

This rearrangement joins TRBV5-4 to TRBJ1-5. This CDR3 has 14 amino acids. Germline V gene lookup returns CDR1 SGHNT and CDR2 YYREEE (reference sequence). CDR3 protein: CASSLVRSNQPQHF.

This chain links TRBV27 with TRBJ2-6; no DNA is available, so the TRBD1 call from TCRdb remains unchecked. The CDR3 sequence is 18 residues long. Germline CDR1 reads MNHEY; CDR2 reads SMNVEV (reference sequence). This CDR3 is CASSSREGVLSGANVLTF.

The chain has TRBV6-2 or TRBV6-3 and TRBJ2-1; TCRdb's assignment of TRBD2 cannot be checked, as there is no DNA. Germline loops: CDR1 MNHEY, CDR2 SVGEGT. CDR3 length: 18 residues. The CDR3 is CASSPGTSGVISRNEQFF.

The V call is TRBV6-5, the J call TRBJ1-2; absent DNA, TCRdb's TRBD1 call cannot be checked. Germline CDR1 is MNHEY and CDR2 is SVGAGI. The CDR3 contains 14 residues. The CDR3 here is CASSSSRGGYGYTF.

The rearrangement links TRBV4-1 to TRBJ2-1; the D gene TCRdb calls, TRBD2, cannot be checked with no DNA. Germline-derived CDR1 and CDR2 are MGHRA and YSYEKL. CDR3 length: 17 amino acids. The CDR3 sequence is CASSQVVTGTLYNEQFF.

V and J are TRBV5-6 and TRBJ1-2. The CDR3 has 13 amino acids. The germline gives CDR1 SGHDT, CDR2 YYEEEE. The chain's CDR3 is CASSMDRAYGYTF.

The chain recombines TRBV7-8 with TRBJ2-1; TCRdb's D gene call, TRBD2, goes unchecked for lack of DNA. The CDR3 covers 16 residues. Germline V gene data show CDR1 as SGHVS and CDR2 as FQNEAQ. The CDR3 reads CASSLASGRALNEQFF.

The V gene is TRBV4-1, the J gene TRBJ2-4; TCRdb names TRBD1, which stays unverified in the absence of DNA. Germline V gene data show CDR1 as MGHRA and CDR2 as YSYEKL. CDR3 length: 12 residues. This CDR3 reads CASSQDLRVQYF.

This chain connects TRBV18 to TRBJ2-2; TCRdb calls TRBD2, which cannot be checked without DNA. The CDR3 has 18 residues. Looked up from germline, CDR1 is KGHSH and CDR2 is LQKENI. This chain's CDR3 is CASSPLLAGTSAAGELFF.

The V call is TRBV3-1, the J call TRBJ2-1; lacking DNA, the TRBD2 call made by TCRdb goes unchecked. The germline V gene encodes CDR1 LGHDT and CDR2 YNNKEL (reference sequence). This CDR3 has 16 residues. The CDR3 is CASSPPLAGGYNEQFF.

The chain joins TRBV20-1 to TRBJ2-4; TCRdb gives TRBD2 as the D gene, but with no DNA this cannot be confirmed. Germline assignment: CDR1 DFQATT and CDR2 SNEGSKA (reference sequence). There are 14 residues in the CDR3. The CDR3 loop reads CSAIHTRGKNIQYF.

V and J are TRBV5-1 and TRBJ2-7; TCRdb picks TRBD1, but there is no DNA to check that call. Germline CDR1 and CDR2: SGHRS and YFSETQ. This CDR3 has 14 amino acids. The CDR3 reads CASSTTGTAYEQYF.

The gene calls are TRBV27 and TRBJ1-1; checking the TCRdb D call of TRBD1 is not possible without DNA. CDR1 is MNHEY and CDR2 is SMNVEV in the germline V gene (reference sequence). The CDR3 totals 17 residues. The CDR3 reads CASSTGTGGPRNTEAFF.

The chain uses TRBV9 and TRBJ2-1; TCRdb calls TRBD1, which cannot be checked without DNA. The CDR3 length is 16 residues. Germline V gene data show CDR1 as SGDLS and CDR2 as YYNGEE. The CDR3 sequence: CASSVGLGTDYNEQFF.